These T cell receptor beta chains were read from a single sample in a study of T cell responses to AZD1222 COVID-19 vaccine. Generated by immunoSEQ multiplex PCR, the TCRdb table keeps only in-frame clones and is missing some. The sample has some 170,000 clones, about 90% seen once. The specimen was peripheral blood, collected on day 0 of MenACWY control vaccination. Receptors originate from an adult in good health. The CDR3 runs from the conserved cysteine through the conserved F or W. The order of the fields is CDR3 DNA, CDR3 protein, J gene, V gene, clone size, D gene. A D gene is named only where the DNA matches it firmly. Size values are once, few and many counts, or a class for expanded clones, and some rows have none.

TGTGCCAGCAGCTTTTCCGCCAGTGGGAATGGCTACACCTTC CASSFSASGNGYTF TRBJ1-2 TRBV5-5 . .
TGTGCCAGCAGTAGAGAGGGGGCCGGGTATGGCTACACCTTC CASSREGAGYGYTF TRBJ1-2 TRBV6-2/TRBV6-3 few TRBD1
TGTGCCAGCAGCTTAGCCGACGGAGACAATGAGCAGTTCTTC CASSLADGDNEQFF TRBJ2-1 TRBV7-9 . .
TGTGCCAGCAGTGAATTAGCGGGAGTTACCTACGAGCAGTACTTC CASSELAGVTYEQYF TRBJ2-7 TRBV6-1 . TRBD2
TGTGCCAGTAGTACCTGGGAGTTTCGGGAAAAACTGTTTTTT CASSTWEFREKLFF TRBJ1-4 TRBV19 once .
TGTGCCAGTGGCCTCGAGGGAACTGGGGCCAACGTCCTGACTTTC CASGLEGTGANVLTF TRBJ2-6 TRBV19 . .
TGTGCCAGCAGCTCCGCCGGCTTCTCCTACGAGCAGTACTTC CASSSAGFSYEQYF TRBJ2-7 TRBV11-2 few .
TGTGCCTGGAGTGTAGAGGGACCATACAATTCACCCCTCCACTTT CAWSVEGPYNSPLHF TRBJ1-6 TRBV30 . .
TGTGCCAGCAGCTTAAGAGGGGCAGGCGAAAAACTGTTTTTT CASSLRGAGEKLFF TRBJ1-4 TRBV13 . .
TGCAGCGTTGAAGTAGTAGCGGGAGGGAAGGATGAGCAGTTCTTC CSVEVVAGGKDEQFF TRBJ2-1 TRBV29-1 . TRBD2
TGTGCCTGGACGGGAAGCGTGAACACTGAAGCTTTCTTT CAWTGSVNTEAFF TRBJ1-1 TRBV30 . .
TGTGCCAGCAGCCGGGACAGGGGTCCCTACGAGCAGTACTTC CASSRDRGPYEQYF TRBJ2-7 TRBV7-8 . TRBD1
TGTGCCAGCAGTGAAGCGATGTTGGAGCTAGCCAAAAACATTCAGTACTTC CASSEAMLELAKNIQYF TRBJ2-4 TRBV6-1 . .
TGTGCCAGCAGCTTAGGCCGGCAGGGTCTCCTTGGCTACACCTTC CASSLGRQGLLGYTF TRBJ1-2 TRBV13 . .
TGTGCCAGCAGTGAATCGGGGGGAAGGGTCACTGAAGCTTTCTTT CASSESGGRVTEAFF TRBJ1-1 TRBV6-1 . .
TGCGCCAGCAGCGGGTCGTTGGGGTACAATGAGCAGTTCTTC CASSGSLGYNEQFF TRBJ2-1 TRBV5-1 . .
TGTGCCAGCAGTTTACCCCCAAACCCGACAGGGATGCCCTATGGCTACACCTTC CASSLPPNPTGMPYGYTF TRBJ1-2 TRBV28 . TRBD1
TGCGCCAGCAGCCAAGATTCGCAGGGGGCGAGAGGCTACACCTTC CASSQDSQGARGYTF TRBJ1-2 TRBV4-3 . TRBD1
TGTGCCAGCAGCTTGGGGTCGGGGGATCCAGGAGATACGCAGTATTTT CASSLGSGDPGDTQYF TRBJ2-3 TRBV5-8 . .
TGCGCCAGCAGCGGATCAACAGGGGGCGTGAGCTCTGGGGCCAACGTCCTGACTTTC CASSGSTGGVSSGANVLTF TRBJ2-6 TRBV5-1 . TRBD1
TGTGCCAGCAGCCCCGTCAGGGATGAAAAACTGTTTTTT CASSPVRDEKLFF TRBJ1-4 TRBV5-4 . .
TGTGCCAGCAGACAGGGAGGGCCCCGCAATCAGCCCCAGCATTTT CASRQGGPRNQPQHF TRBJ1-5 TRBV28 . .
TGTGCCAGCAGTTTAGGGGCGGTGGGGCTATGGGGCACAGATACGCAGTATTTT CASSLGAVGLWGTDTQYF TRBJ2-3 TRBV28 . .
TGTGCCTGGAGCGGCCTTCCAATAAAGGACAGGGGGCTCCACACAGATACGCAGTATTTT CAWSGLPIKDRGLHTDTQYF TRBJ2-3 TRBV30 . TRBD1
TGTGCCAGTAGTATGGTCAGGGGCACTGAAGCTTTCTTT CASSMVRGTEAFF TRBJ1-1 TRBV19 . .
TGTGCCAGCAGCTCGTCTAGCGGGGTCTCCTACGAGCAGTACTTC CASSSSSGVSYEQYF TRBJ2-7 TRBV7-2 . TRBD2
TGTGCCAGCAGCCAAGATCCGGGCTGGGGGGGCAATGAGCAGTTCTTC CASSQDPGWGGNEQFF TRBJ2-1 TRBV14 . TRBD2
TGCGCCAGCAGCTTCTTCCAGCGGGAGGAGAATGAGCAGTTCTTC CASSFFQREENEQFF TRBJ2-1 TRBV5-1 . TRBD2